This TCR beta chain was captured in a study of T-cell reconstitution after alpha-beta-depleted transplantation in children. Study observations and caveats: Expanded graft clones, several hundred of them, were reportedly the source of alpha-beta T cells about two months after transplant. Day-60 TCRbeta diversity that was high in some patients was derived from surviving recipient T cells and thymic progenitors. Newly made T cells mostly supplied T-cell counts and diversity one year after transplant.

TCRbeta library preparation incorporated unique molecular identifiers. TCRdb called the PCR reads again in MiXCR, with one record for every CDR3 protein. The sample yields about 580,000 distinct CDR3 sequences, under 25% seen once. This CDR3 spans 16 amino acids. The J segment lost 3 bases and the V segment lost 5 bases, leaving 7 bases of the junction unmatched. This clonotype has a handful of counts. No antigen is known for it. This TCR derives from a boy under two years old who had a stem cell transplant for acute myeloid leukemia, so the T cells may come from the graft donor. This sequence joins TRBV12-3 or TRBV12-4 and TRBJ2-5; 12 nucleotides line up with TRBD1. The sequenced sample was PBMCs, mostly from graft donor cells, obtained 360 days after TCRalphabeta/CD19-depleted stem cell transplant. CDR3: CASSPGTGGLKETQYF. The CDR3 DNA reads TGTGCCAGCAGTCCGGGGACAGGGGGCCTGAAAGAGACCCAGTACTTC.